This T cell receptor (beta chain) originates from a study of T cell repertoires in cytomegalovirus infection. A remark on this clonotype: Its target is not known.

CDR3 length: 16 amino acids. V trimming: 4 bases; J trimming: 5 bases; junction bases outside the gene matches: 5. CDR1 is MGHRA, CDR2 YSYEKL, per germline. TCRdb ran MiXCR on the reads and lists one entry per CDR3 protein. The top ten clones hold more than 70% of a sample with 80,000 to 95,000 distinct CDR3 sequences, about 29% of them seen once. The gene calls are TRBV4-1 and TRBJ2-1; 13 nucleotides match TRBD2. The TCR was taken from a human donor in good health (CMV status not recorded). Some clones in this sample may be carry-over from other donors' samples. Sequenced material: CD8+ T cells from cultured PBMCs, taken from culture after CMV antigen stimulation. Written as DNA, the CDR3 is TGCGCCAGCAGCCTTCCCGGACTAGCGGGGGACAATGAGCAGTTCTTC. Translation gives CASSLPGLAGDNEQFF.